This TCR beta chain was identified during a study of T-cell reconstitution after alpha-beta-depleted transplantation in children. Study-level points and caveats: T-cell numbers and diversity one year post-transplant derived largely from freshly generated T cells. After transplant, at about two months, alpha-beta T cells were reportedly derived from several hundred expanded graft clones. Certain patients had high TCRbeta diversity at day 60, and it came from recipient T cells and thymic progenitors that survived.

There are 17 residues in the CDR3. Trimming stripped 3 bases from V and 7 bases from J, with 21 bases between. Germline V gene data show CDR1 as SGHVS and CDR2 as FNYEAQ. This clonotype was seen ten or more times. Antigen specificity is unknown. Unique molecular identifiers tagged the TCRbeta library. In TCRdb, the PCR reads were re-called with MiXCR into one record per CDR3 protein. The repertoire includes approximately 650,000 distinct CDR3 sequences, about 12% of them detected once, and approximately 0.8% sits in the top ten. The chain uses TRBV7-6 and TRBJ1-4; no firm D call. Sequenced here: PBMCs, sampled before TCRalphabeta/CD19-depleted stem cell transplant. This TCR was recovered from a girl aged 2 to 10 with congenital amegakaryocytic thrombocytopenia, due to receive a stem cell transplant. CDR3: CASSFPDPGPTSEKLFF. The CDR3 DNA sequence: TGTGCCAGCAGCTTTCCTGACCCGGGCCCAACATCTGAAAAACTGTTTTTT.